The 2 T cell receptor beta chains reported below all come from one sample, sequenced in a study of blood T cells in healthy people across ages. Together with a sample-barcoded 5' primer, a J-beta primer mix was included in a second PCR lasting about 7 to 11 cycles. A single record per CDR3 protein comes from TCRdb applying MiXCR to the 5' RACE reads. The data contain approximately 1.5 million distinct CDR3 sequences, approximately 39% of them seen just once; the ten biggest clones take up approximately 4.1%. The sequencing input was blood. All receptors derive from a woman aged 18 to 35 in good health.

The rearrangement joins TRBV6-1 to TRBJ2-4; 11 nucleotides match TRBD1. With the DNA end fitting TRBJ2-7 better, the J assignment may be wrong. Germline V gene lookup returns CDR1 MNHNS and CDR2 SASEGT. The CDR3 contains 13 residues. The CDR3 reads CANGWTGGNEQYF. The CDR3 bases are TGTGCCAACGGTTGGACAGGGGGCAACGAGCAGTACTTC.

The V and J genes are TRBV28 and TRBJ1-2; possible D gene TRBD1, 5 bases. The ends were cut back, 6 bases at V and 1 base at J, with 12 bases in the middle. The CDR3 totals 14 residues. Germline CDR1 and CDR2: MDHEN and SYDVKM. CDR3 protein: CASSEDTFNYGYTF. The CDR3 DNA follows: TGTGCCAGCAGCGAGGACACCTTTAACTATGGCTACACCTTC.